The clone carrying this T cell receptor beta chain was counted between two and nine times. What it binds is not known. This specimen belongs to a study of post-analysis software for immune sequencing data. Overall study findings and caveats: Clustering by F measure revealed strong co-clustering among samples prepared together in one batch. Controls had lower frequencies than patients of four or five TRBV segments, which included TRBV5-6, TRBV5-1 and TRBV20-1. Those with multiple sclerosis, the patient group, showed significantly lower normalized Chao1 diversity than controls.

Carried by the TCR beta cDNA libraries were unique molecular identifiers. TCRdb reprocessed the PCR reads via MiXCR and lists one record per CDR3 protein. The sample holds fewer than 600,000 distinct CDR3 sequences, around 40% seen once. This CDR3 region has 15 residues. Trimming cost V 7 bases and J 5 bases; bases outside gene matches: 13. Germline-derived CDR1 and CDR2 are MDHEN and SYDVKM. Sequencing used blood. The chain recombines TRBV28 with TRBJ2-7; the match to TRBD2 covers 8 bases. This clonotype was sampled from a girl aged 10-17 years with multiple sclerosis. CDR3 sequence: CASTSSGLGIHEQYF. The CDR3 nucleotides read TGTGCCAGCACTTCGTCGGGACTAGGAATTCACGAGCAGTACTTC.